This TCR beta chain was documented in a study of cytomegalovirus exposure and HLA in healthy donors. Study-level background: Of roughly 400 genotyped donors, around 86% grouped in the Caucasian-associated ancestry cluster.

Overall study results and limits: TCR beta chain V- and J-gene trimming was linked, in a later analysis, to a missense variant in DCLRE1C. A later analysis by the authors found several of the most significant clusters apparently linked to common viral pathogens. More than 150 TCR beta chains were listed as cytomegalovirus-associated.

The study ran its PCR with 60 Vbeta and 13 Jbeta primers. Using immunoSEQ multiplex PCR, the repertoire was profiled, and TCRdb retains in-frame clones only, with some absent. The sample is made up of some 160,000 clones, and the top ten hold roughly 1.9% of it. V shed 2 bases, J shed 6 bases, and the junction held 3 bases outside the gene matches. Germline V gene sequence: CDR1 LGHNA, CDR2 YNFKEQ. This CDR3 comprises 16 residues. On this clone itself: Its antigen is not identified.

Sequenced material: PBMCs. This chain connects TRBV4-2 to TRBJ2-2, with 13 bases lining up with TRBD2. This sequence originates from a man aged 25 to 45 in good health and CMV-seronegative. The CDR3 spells CASSQTSGRAPGELFF. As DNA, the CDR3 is TGTGCCAGCAGCCAAACTAGCGGGAGGGCCCCCGGGGAGCTGTTTTTT.